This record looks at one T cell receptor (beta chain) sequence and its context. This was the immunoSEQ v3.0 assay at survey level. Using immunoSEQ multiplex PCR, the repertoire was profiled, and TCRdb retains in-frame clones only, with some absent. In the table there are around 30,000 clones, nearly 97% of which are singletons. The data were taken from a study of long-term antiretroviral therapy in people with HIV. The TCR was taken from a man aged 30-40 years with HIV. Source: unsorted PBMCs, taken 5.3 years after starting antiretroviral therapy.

The CDR3 DNA follows: TGTGCCTGGAGGGAGACCGTCTACGAGCAGTACTTC. Translated, it gives CAWRETVYEQYF. The chain carries TRBV30 and TRBJ2-7; D unclear. The CDR3 sequence is 12 residues long. In germline, CDR1 is GTSNPN, CDR2 SVGIG (reference sequence). V dropped 3 bases and J dropped 3 bases, with 9 bases sitting between them.